The 27 T cell receptor beta chains presented below share a single source sample, sequenced in a study of T-cell memory formation after mild COVID-19 (dated by TCRdb to about 2021). The library was made by 5' RACE. These reads were obtained on an Illumina NovaSeq 6000. TCRdb reran the public reads through fastp at Q25 and MiXCR, keeping productive beta chains. Identical CDR3 protein sequences are pooled into one entry, listed with their most common genes and DNA. The sample contains 400,000 to 550,000 distinct CDR3 sequences, roughly 23% of them found a single time. The ten largest clonotypes hold 9.5% to 15% of the sample. The source material was PBMCs or a T cell subset sorted from them (not recorded which). These receptors were taken from an adult woman who had mild COVID-19 (a few samples of this study predate the infection). The sample titles of this study are shuffled in the database, so cell type and time point are left out; the donor was told from shared clones.

This sequence joins TRBV6-5 and TRBJ2-3; 7 bases agree with TRBD2. CDR1 and CDR2 (germline): MNHEY, SVGAGI. J was trimmed by 4 bases and V by 0 bases; bases with no gene match: 7. The CDR3 is 16 residues long. This chain's CDR3 is CASSYSSGTQADTQYF. The CDR3 nucleotides are TGTGCCAGCAGTTACTCCAGCGGGACCCAGGCAGATACGCAGTATTTT.

This clonotype was counted between two and nine times. The chain employs TRBV20-1 and TRBJ1-1, with D perhaps matching TRBD1 (6 bases). V dropped 0 bases and J dropped 7 bases, with 12 bases sitting between them. In germline, CDR1 is DFQATT, CDR2 SNEGSKA (reference sequence). The CDR3 has 13 residues. CDR3 bases: TGCAGTGCTAGAGATTCGTGGGGGCTTGAAGCTTTCTTT. Protein: CSARDSWGLEAFF.

The chain employs TRBV6-2 or TRBV6-3 and TRBJ2-5, with D perhaps TRBD2 (8 bases). From germline, CDR1 is MNHEY and CDR2 SVGEGT. This CDR3 has 15 residues. The ends were cut back, 5 bases at V and 5 bases at J, with 18 bases in the middle. CDR3 loop: CASSAGTRGRETQYF. CDR3 coding DNA: TGTGCCAGCAGTGCCGGGACTAGGGGGCGGGAGACCCAGTACTTC.

This clonotype came up a few times. The CDR3 nucleotides are TGTGCCAGCAGCCCCTGGACTGTGAACACCGGGGAGCTGTTTTTT. Translation gives CASSPWTVNTGELFF. The J gene is TRBJ2-2, the V gene TRBV7-2, with D tentatively TRBD2 (5 bases). Trimming cost V 5 bases and J 1 base, with 11 bases left between them. From germline, CDR1 is SGHTA and CDR2 FQGNSA. The CDR3 is 15 residues long.

This chain uses TRBV30 with TRBJ2-1, with D possibly matching TRBD1 (5 bases). Germline values: CDR1 GTSNPN, CDR2 SVGIG (reference sequence). Deletions cut 5 bases from V and 10 bases from J, with 18 bases between. The CDR3 consists of 13 residues. The CDR3: CAWEEWGAAEQFF. The CDR3 DNA sequence: TGTGCCTGGGAGGAATGGGGCGCCGCGGAGCAGTTCTTC.

DNA of the CDR3: TGTGCCAGCAGTTTTACAGGGGTGACTGAAGCTTTCTTT. Translation gives CASSFTGVTEAFF. The V gene is TRBV27, the J gene TRBJ1-1, with TRBD1 identical over 7 bases. The trim removed 3 bases at V and 5 bases at J, leaving 3 bases unmatched. There are 13 residues in the CDR3. Germline V CDR1 and CDR2: MNHEY, SMNVEV (reference sequence).

The CDR3 loop is CASRRHNSYEQYF. The CDR3 coding sequence is TGTGCCAGCAGGCGTCACAACTCCTACGAGCAGTACTTC. The J gene is TRBJ2-7, the V gene TRBV12-3 or TRBV12-4; D ambiguous. V was cut by 6 bases and J by 0 bases, with 9 bases left in between. CDR3 length: 13 residues.

V usage is TRBV30 and J usage is TRBJ2-1; TRBD2 aligns across 9 bases. The germline V gene has CDR1 GTSNPN and CDR2 SVGIG (reference sequence). The V segment lost 0 bases and the J segment 4 bases; nucleotides outside the gene matches: 1. This CDR3 spans 14 amino acids. CDR3 amino acids: CAWSVSGGYNEQFF. The CDR3 DNA sequence: TGTGCCTGGAGTGTTAGCGGGGGTTACAATGAGCAGTTCTTC.

V gene TRBV4-2 combines with J gene TRBJ2-2; D is unresolved. The CDR3 is 15 residues long. V lost 1 base and J lost 2, with 8 bases in between. Looked up from germline, CDR1 is LGHNA and CDR2 is YNFKEQ. CDR3: CASSQASRNTGELFF. For the CDR3, the DNA is TGTGCCAGCAGCCAAGCATCCCGAAACACCGGGGAGCTGTTTTTT.

This clonotype was seen a few times. This chain links TRBV30 with TRBJ2-7; no clear D. Germline V gives CDR1 GTSNPN, CDR2 SVGIG (reference sequence). V lost 5 bases, J lost 3 bases, and 14 bases lay in between. This CDR3 is 13 amino acids long. In DNA form, the CDR3 reads TGTGCCTGGGCGGCCTCGGGCTACTACGAGCAGTACTTC. Translating gives CAWAASGYYEQYF.

The chain combines TRBV10-3 with TRBJ1-1; D is unresolved. The V end lost 5 bases, the J end lost 0 bases, and 10 bases lay between the germline ends. The CDR3 extends over 14 amino acids. From germline, CDR1 is ENHRY and CDR2 SYGVKD. For the CDR3, the DNA is TGTGCCATCAGTAGAGACATCATGAACACTGAAGCTTTCTTT. It yields the protein CAISRDIMNTEAFF.

This clonotype appeared a few times. The rearrangement joins TRBV29-1 to TRBJ2-4, with TRBD1 matching over 7 bases. Germline trimming cut 6 bases from V and 2 bases from J; bases unmatched to any gene: 10. The CDR3 has 15 amino acids. Germline CDR1 SQVTM, CDR2 ANQGSEA. In DNA, the CDR3 is TGCAGCGTCGCTACGGGCAGGGGGTCCAAAAACATTCAGTACTTC. Translated: CSVATGRGSKNIQYF.

The rearrangement uses TRBV18 and TRBJ2-1; D possibly matches TRBD1 or TRBD2 (6 bases each). V lost 3 bases and J 6 bases, leaving 12 bases between the germline ends. The CDR3 loop spans 14 amino acids. The V gene's germline CDR1 is KGHSH and CDR2 LQKENI. CDR3 DNA sequence: TGTGCCAGCTCACCGAGTCCGGGGGCCAATGAGCAGTTCTTC. This translates into CASSPSPGANEQFF.

V and J are TRBV19 and TRBJ1-1, with D possibly being TRBD1 (6 bases). The CDR3 contains 13 residues. V was clipped by 8 bases and J by 5 bases, with 15 bases between them. Germline values: CDR1 LNHDA, CDR2 SQIVND (reference sequence). CDR3 in amino acids: CASSEGGTTEAFF. Written as DNA, the CDR3 is TGTGCCAGTTCAGAGGGGGGTACGACTGAAGCTTTCTTT. The full variable domain, its missing parts supplied by reference TRBV19 and TRBJ1-1, is DGGITQSPKYLFRKEGQNVTLSCEQNLNHDAMYWYRQDPGQGLRLIYYSQIVNDFQKGDIAEGYSVSREKKESFPLTVTSAQKNPTAFYLCASSEGGTTEAFFGQGTRLTVV.

This chain uses TRBV30 with TRBJ2-3; D perhaps matches TRBD1 (6 bases). V was shortened by 3 bases and J by 3 bases, with 13 bases between the two germline ends. This CDR3 comprises 14 residues. Germline values: CDR1 GTSNPN, CDR2 SVGIG (reference sequence). CDR3 in DNA: TGTGCCTGGAGCGCTGGACAGAATACAGATACGCAGTATTTT. Translating it yields CAWSAGQNTDTQYF.

This clonotype was recorded a few times. J is TRBJ2-1 and V is TRBV6-5, with 14 bases that match TRBD2. Germline V lookup: CDR1 MNHEY, CDR2 SVGAGI. The V gene end was trimmed by 2 bases and the J gene end by 0 bases; junction bases not matched to a gene: 0. The CDR3 contains 17 residues. The DNA for the CDR3 is TGTGCCAGCAGTTACGGGACTAGCGGGAGCTCCTACAATGAGCAGTTCTTC. Amino acid sequence: CASSYGTSGSSYNEQFF.

In its sample, this clonotype was seen a few times. The chain carries TRBV20-1 and TRBJ2-3; 7 bases fit TRBD2. The CDR3 runs to 14 residues. Germline V gives CDR1 DFQATT, CDR2 SNEGSKA (reference sequence). V lost 0 bases to trimming and J lost 1 base; unmatched junction nucleotides: 1. The DNA of the CDR3 is TGCAGTGCTAGAGATGGGGGGGGCACAGATACGCAGTATTTT. It yields the protein CSARDGGGTDTQYF.

This clonotype was recorded a few times. V and J are TRBV20-1 and TRBJ2-5, with D tentatively TRBD1 or TRBD2 (5 bases each). The CDR3 contains 13 residues. Per the germline V gene, CDR1 is DFQATT and CDR2 is SNEGSKA (reference sequence). The V gene lost 0 bases and the J gene lost 3 bases, with 8 bases spanning the gap. The CDR3 protein is CSARDWDEETQYF. Written as DNA, the CDR3 is TGCAGTGCTAGAGATTGGGACGAAGAGACCCAGTACTTC.

This clonotype was counted only a few times. CDR3 residues: CASSLAGTANTDTQYF. Written as DNA, the CDR3 is TGTGCCAGCAGCTTGGCCGGGACAGCCAACACAGATACGCAGTATTTT. This chain connects TRBV5-5 to TRBJ2-3; TRBD1 matches 7 bases. Germline loops: CDR1 SGHKS, CDR2 YYEKEE (reference sequence). This CDR3 comprises 16 residues. V trimming: 0 bases; J trimming: 2 bases; junction bases outside the gene matches: 6.

The chain uses TRBV11-2 and TRBJ2-7, with TRBD2 matching 7 bases. V lost 8 bases and J lost 2; bases outside the gene matches: 6. The CDR3 extends over 13 amino acids. Germline V gene sequence: CDR1 SGHAT, CDR2 FQNNGV. The CDR3 sequence is CASQSGITYEQYF. CDR3 DNA sequence: TGTGCCAGCCAGAGCGGGATTACCTACGAGCAGTACTTC.

The CDR3 sequence: CASSLGPTETEAFF. Written as DNA, the CDR3 is TGTGCCAGCAGCTTAGGCCCTACCGAGACTGAAGCTTTCTTT. The genes are TRBV7-3 and TRBJ1-1; D ambiguous. Per the germline V gene, CDR1 is SGHTA and CDR2 is FQGTGA. The V end lost 2 bases, the J end lost 5 bases, and 12 bases lay between the germline ends. The CDR3 totals 14 residues.

This clonotype was detected only a few times. This chain links TRBV12-3 or TRBV12-4 with TRBJ1-5; TRBD1 might be the D (6 bases). CDR3 length: 18 residues. Trimming stripped 6 bases from V and 4 bases from J, with 25 bases between. This chain's CDR3 is CASRSQGAVRLANQPQHF. DNA of the CDR3: TGTGCCAGCAGGTCACAGGGCGCGGTAAGGTTAGCAAATCAGCCCCAGCATTTT.

The CDR3 here is CASRVGIHTGELFF. CDR3 bases: TGCGCCAGCAGAGTTGGGATACACACCGGGGAGCTGTTTTTT. The genes are TRBV5-1 and TRBJ2-2; no clear D. The germline CDR1 and CDR2 sequences are SGHRS and YFSETQ. The V end was cut by 5 bases, the J end by 3 bases, with 11 bases between. The CDR3 totals 14 residues.

The V call is TRBV3-1, the J call TRBJ1-1; D uncertain. CDR1 is LGHDT and CDR2 is YNNKEL in the germline V gene (reference sequence). CDR3 length: 15 amino acids. With 4 bases removed from V and 5 bases from J, the gap between germline ends came to 17 bases. CDR3 residues: CASSPSSAGKTEAFF. The CDR3 coding sequence is TGTGCCAGCAGCCCAAGTAGTGCGGGAAAGACTGAAGCTTTCTTT.

The genes are TRBV19 and TRBJ2-3, with TRBD2 matching over 10 bases. V gave up 4 bases and J gave up 0 bases; unmatched junction bases: 1. Germline CDR1 is LNHDA and CDR2 is SQIVND (reference sequence). The CDR3 runs 15 residues. CDR3 coding DNA: TGTGCCAGTAGTAAGCGGGAGGGTAGCACAGATACGCAGTATTTT. It encodes CASSKREGSTDTQYF.

This chain links TRBV7-6 with TRBJ2-5; TRBD1 matches 7 bases. This CDR3 region has 14 residues. V dropped 7 bases and J dropped 2; count of bases not matched to a gene: 7. Germline lookup yields CDR1 SGHVS and CDR2 FNYEAQ. Here the CDR3 DNA reads TGTGCCAGCACATCACAGGGGAGTCAAGAGACCCAGTACTTC. Translating it yields CASTSQGSQETQYF. Based on the CDR3 plus reference TRBV7-6 and TRBJ2-5, the full variable domain is GAGVSQSPRYKVTKRGQDVALRCDPISGHVSLYWYRQALGQGPEFLTYFNYEAQQDKSGLPNDRFSAERPEGSISTLTIQRTEQRDSAMYRCASTSQGSQETQYFGPGTRLLVL.

This clonotype was seen more than once but under ten times. This sequence joins TRBV4-1 and TRBJ2-7; D perhaps matches TRBD2 (6 bases). The length of the CDR3 is 16 residues. V lost 0 bases and J lost 4, with 16 bases in between. Germline V CDR1 and CDR2: MGHRA, YSYEKL. CDR3 residues: CASSQEGAGAGYEQYF. The DNA for the CDR3 is TGCGCCAGCAGCCAAGAAGGCGCGGGTGCGGGGTACGAGCAGTACTTC.